This TCR beta chain was recorded in a study of blood T cell repertoires in COVID-19. Study as a whole: The analysed material was cDNA or gDNA that came from T cells, B-cell-depleted T cells, or PBMCs.

The authors' processing: Estimation of nucleated cell counts relied on the amplification of reference gene primers. Sequenced by immunoSEQ multiplex PCR; TCRdb stores in-frame clones only, minus some. V, J and clone size are taken as reported in that table, and D and trimming were inferred from the DNA itself. This table has fewer than 250,000 clones, 75% to 90% appearing once. Everyone who took part was roughly 18 to 100 years old, and they came from roughly 25 US areas. V lost 6 bases to trimming and J lost 3 bases; unmatched junction nucleotides: 12. This CDR3 has 17 residues. Looked up from germline, CDR1 is WNHNN and CDR2 is SYGVQD (reference sequence).

This rearrangement joins TRBV10-1 to TRBJ2-1; 9 bases match TRBD1. Source material: PBMCs or T cells enriched from blood (not recorded which). The sequence derives from a woman aged 30 to 39 who had been exposed to COVID-19. CDR3 in DNA: TGCGCCAGCAGCCGAGAAATCGGGACAGGGAACTACAATGAGCAGTTCTTC. It is translated as CASSREIGTGNYNEQFF.